Listed below are T cell receptor beta chains from one sample, sequenced in a study of TIL therapy for anti-PD-1-resistant metastatic lung cancer. Repertoires were generated with immunoSEQ multiplex PCR, while TCRdb's copy carries only in-frame clones and drops some. The sample includes more than 20,000 clones, roughly 72% of them seen just once. Sequencing was performed on tumor tissue, taken at baseline. Receptors were obtained from a person aged 25 to 85 with non-small cell lung cancer. Both conserved end residues are part of each CDR3. Each record gives: J gene, V gene, clone size, CDR3 length, D gene, CDR3 protein, CDR3 DNA. D genes are given only for firm matches. Size is stated for part of the rows, as once, few or many counts, or as a class when the clone is expanded.

TRBJ2-3,TRBV4-1,NA,16,NA,CASSQEAGPYTDTQYF,TGCGCCAGCAGCCAAGAGGCAGGGCCATACACAGATACGCAGTATTTT
TRBJ2-2,TRBV6-5,NA,15,TRBD1,CASSSDRANTGELFF,TGTGCCAGCAGCTCGGACAGGGCGAACACCGGGGAGCTGTTTTTT
TRBJ1-2,TRBV5-1,NA,14,TRBD1,CASSSEGARSGYTF,TGCGCCAGCAGCAGCGAGGGGGCGCGAAGTGGCTACACCTTC
TRBJ2-3,TRBV5-4,NA,15,TRBD2,CASSLSSGDTDTQYF,TGTGCCAGCAGCTTATCTAGCGGCGACACAGATACGCAGTATTTT
TRBJ1-3,TRBV6-6,NA,15,NA,CASSPTSVGGNTIYF,TGTGCCAGCAGTCCCACGTCTGTGGGTGGAAACACCATATATTTT
TRBJ2-1,TRBV9,NA,15,NA,CASSVGGGPGNEQFF,TGTGCCAGCAGCGTAGGGGGGGGCCCCGGCAATGAGCAGTTCTTC
TRBJ2-1,TRBV9,NA,16,TRBD1,CASSVPGTGLWDEQFF,TGTGCCAGCAGCGTACCCGGGACAGGGCTCTGGGATGAGCAGTTCTTC
TRBJ2-1,TRBV9,NA,15,TRBD2,CASSVGLAGDNEQFF,TGTGCCAGCAGCGTAGGACTAGCGGGGGACAATGAGCAGTTCTTC
TRBJ2-3,TRBV21-1,NA,15,NA,CASSPRAGGGDTQYF,TGTGCCAGCAGCCCTAGGGCAGGGGGAGGAGATACGCAGTATTTT
TRBJ2-7,TRBV7-9,NA,13,NA,CASSPGHFHEQYF,TGTGCCAGCAGCCCGGGACATTTTCACGAGCAGTACTTC
TRBJ2-3,TRBV7-2,NA,19,TRBD2,CASSPLLRRTSGGTDTQYF,TGTGCCAGCAGCCCACTCCTTCGGAGGACTAGCGGGGGCACAGATACGCAGTATTTT
TRBJ1-2,TRBV2,NA,10,NA,CASSNYGYTF,TGTGCCAGCAGCAACTATGGCTACACCTTC
TRBJ2-3,TRBV2,NA,13,TRBD1,CASSGQGADTQYF,TGTGCCAGCAGTGGACAGGGGGCAGATACGCAGTATTTT
TRBJ1-4,TRBV11-3,NA,19,NA,CASSQQPPGRMGSNEKLFF,TGTGCCAGCAGCCAACAACCCCCCGGCCGTATGGGGTCTAATGAAAAACTGTTTTTT
TRBJ2-1,TRBV6-4,NA,15,TRBD2,CASSLSGGSYNEQFF,TGTGCCAGCAGCCTAAGCGGGGGCTCCTACAATGAGCAGTTCTTC
TRBJ2-7,TRBV15,NA,13,NA,CATSKRVSYEQYF,TGTGCCACCAGCAAACGGGTTTCCTACGAGCAGTACTTC
TRBJ2-1,TRBV13,once,12,NA,CASSRGRDEQFF,TGTGCCAGCAGCCGGGGCAGAGATGAGCAGTTCTTC
TRBJ1-6,TRBV29-1,NA,10,NA,CSVINSPLHF,TGCAGCGTCATTAATTCACCCCTCCACTTT
TRBJ2-2,TRBV27,NA,14,NA,CASRGWGNTGELFF,TGTGCCAGCCGAGGTTGGGGCAACACCGGGGAGCTGTTTTTT
TRBJ1-2,TRBV13,few,17,NA,CASSLGPGPTMGYGYTF,TGTGCCAGCAGCCTAGGTCCGGGACCGACTATGGGCTATGGCTACACCTTC
TRBJ1-1,TRBV7-2,NA,14,TRBD1,CASSSQGWDTEAFF,TGTGCCAGCAGCTCACAGGGGTGGGACACTGAAGCTTTCTTT
TRBJ2-7,TRBV7-9,NA,15,TRBD1,CASSSPGTGVYEQYF,TGTGCCAGCAGCTCTCCCGGGACAGGGGTCTACGAGCAGTACTTC
TRBJ1-2,TRBV7-2,NA,15,TRBD1,CASSFPGQANYGYTF,TGTGCCAGCAGCTTCCCGGGACAGGCGAACTATGGCTACACCTTC
TRBJ2-7,TRBV6-1,NA,14,NA,CASTRDFTSYEQYF,TGTGCCAGCACCCGGGACTTTACCTCCTACGAGCAGTACTTC
TRBJ2-1,TRBV2,once,17,TRBD2,CASSDGGLADSYNEQFF,TGTGCCAGCAGTGATGGGGGACTAGCGGACTCCTACAATGAGCAGTTCTTC
TRBJ1-1,TRBV9,NA,15,NA,CASSPMGGMNTEAFF,TGTGCCAGCAGCCCCATGGGGGGTATGAACACTGAAGCTTTCTTT
TRBJ1-2,TRBV7-9,medium-sized,12,NA,CASGGGDYGYTF,TGTGCCAGCGGTGGGGGCGACTATGGCTACACCTTC
TRBJ1-6,TRBV9,few,14,NA,CASSVSGSPSPLHF,TGTGCCAGCAGCGTATCCGGGTCTCCCTCACCCCTCCACTTT
TRBJ2-1,TRBV6-4,NA,15,TRBD2,CASSDSAGSYNEQFF,TGTGCCAGCAGTGACTCAGCGGGGTCCTACAATGAGCAGTTCTTC
TRBJ2-3,TRBV6-5,NA,13,NA,CASSWGLTDTQYF,TGTGCCAGCAGTTGGGGCCTTACAGATACGCAGTATTTT
TRBJ1-1,TRBV11-1,NA,15,TRBD1,CASSSNRGRRAEAFF,TGTGCCAGCAGCTCTAACAGGGGGCGTAGGGCTGAAGCTTTCTTT
TRBJ2-6,TRBV5-5,NA,16,TRBD2,CASTRGGAEGANVLTF,TGTGCCAGCACCCGGGGGGGGGCGGAAGGGGCCAACGTCCTGACTTTC
TRBJ2-3,TRBV6-5,NA,15,TRBD2,CASSALAGGTDTQYF,TGTGCCAGCAGCGCCCTAGCGGGAGGCACAGATACGCAGTATTTT
TRBJ2-7,TRBV6-5,NA,15,NA,CASSRGTSSSYEQYF,TGTGCCAGCAGCCGCGGGACATCGAGCTCCTACGAGCAGTACTTC
TRBJ1-4,TRBV6-5,NA,16,NA,CASSYSISGAREKLFF,TGTGCCAGCAGTTACTCGATATCAGGGGCTCGTGAAAAACTGTTTTTT
TRBJ2-3,TRBV7-2,NA,13,NA,CASSLTSPNTQYF,TGTGCCAGCAGCCTGACTAGTCCTAATACGCAGTATTTT
TRBJ2-7,TRBV10-3,NA,15,TRBD2,CAISDPLAAHYEQYF,TGTGCCATCAGTGACCCCCTAGCGGCCCACTACGAGCAGTACTTC
TRBJ2-3,TRBV7-2,NA,15,TRBD2,CASSLERGGTDTQYF,TGTGCCAGCAGCTTAGAACGGGGGGGCACAGATACGCAGTATTTT
TRBJ2-1,TRBV5-1,NA,15,NA,CASSLGGGEYNEQFF,TGCGCCAGCAGCTTGGGCGGGGGCGAATACAATGAGCAGTTCTTC
TRBJ2-1,TRBV6-1,medium-sized,15,TRBD1,CASSEGTGGYNEQFF,TGTGCCAGCAGTGAAGGGACAGGGGGCTACAATGAGCAGTTCTTC